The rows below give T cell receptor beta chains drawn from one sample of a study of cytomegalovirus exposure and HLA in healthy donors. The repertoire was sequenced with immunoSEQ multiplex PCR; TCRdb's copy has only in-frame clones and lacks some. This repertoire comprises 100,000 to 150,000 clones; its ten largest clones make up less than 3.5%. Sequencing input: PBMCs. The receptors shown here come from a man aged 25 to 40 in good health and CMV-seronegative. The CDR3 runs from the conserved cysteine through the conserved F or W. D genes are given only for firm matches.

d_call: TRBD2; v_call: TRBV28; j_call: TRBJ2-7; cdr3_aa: CASSLSGLAGYEQYF; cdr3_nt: TGTGCCAGCAGTCTCTCGGGACTAGCGGGCTACGAGCAGTACTTC
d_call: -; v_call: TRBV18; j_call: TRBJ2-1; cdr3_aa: CASSPQRNEQFF; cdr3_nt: TGTGCCAGCTCACCACAGAGAAATGAGCAGTTCTTC
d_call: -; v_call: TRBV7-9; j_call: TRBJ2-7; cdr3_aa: CASSPPRSSYEQYF; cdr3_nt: TGTGCCAGCAGCCCGCCCCGCAGCTCCTACGAGCAGTACTTC
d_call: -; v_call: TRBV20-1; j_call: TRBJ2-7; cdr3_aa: CSAGTGNEQYF; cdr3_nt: TGCAGTGCCGGGACTGGGAACGAGCAGTACTTC
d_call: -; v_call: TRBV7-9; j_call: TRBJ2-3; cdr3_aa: CASSPRRGGTTDTQYF; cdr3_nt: TGTGCCAGCAGCCCTAGGAGGGGGGGGACGACAGATACGCAGTATTTT
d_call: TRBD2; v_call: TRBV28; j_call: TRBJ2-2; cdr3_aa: CASSFPRLAGNQANTGELFF; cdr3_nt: TGTGCCAGCAGTTTCCCCCGACTAGCGGGGAACCAGGCGAACACCGGGGAGCTGTTTTTT
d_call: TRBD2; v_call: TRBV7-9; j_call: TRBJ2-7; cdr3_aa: CASSARTSGSYEQYF; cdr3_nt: TGTGCCAGCAGCGCAAGGACTAGCGGGAGTTACGAGCAGTACTTC
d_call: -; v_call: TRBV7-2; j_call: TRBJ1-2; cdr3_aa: CASSRGAGGYGYTF; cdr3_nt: TGTGCCAGCAGCCGCGGAGCGGGGGGCTATGGCTACACCTTC
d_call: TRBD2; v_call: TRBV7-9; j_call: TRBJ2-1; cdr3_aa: CASSLVSGLAGYEQFF; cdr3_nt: TGTGCCAGCAGCTTAGTCTCGGGACTAGCGGGTTATGAGCAGTTCTTC
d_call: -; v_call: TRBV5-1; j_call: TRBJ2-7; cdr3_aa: CASSLAESYEQYF; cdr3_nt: TGCGCCAGCAGCTTAGCGGAATCCTACGAGCAGTACTTC
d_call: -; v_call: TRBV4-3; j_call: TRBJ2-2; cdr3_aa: CASSQEISYTGELFF; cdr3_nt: TGCGCCAGCAGCCAAGAAATCTCGTACACCGGGGAGCTGTTTTTT
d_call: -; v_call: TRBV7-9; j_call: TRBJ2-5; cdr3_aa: CASSFPATGFQETQYF; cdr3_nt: TGTGCCAGCAGCTTCCCCGCAACAGGGTTCCAAGAGACCCAGTACTTC
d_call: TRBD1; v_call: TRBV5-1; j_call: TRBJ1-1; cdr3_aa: CASSPGQGTRGNTEAFF; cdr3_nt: TGCGCCAGCAGCCCGGGACAGGGGACCCGAGGAAACACTGAAGCTTTCTTT
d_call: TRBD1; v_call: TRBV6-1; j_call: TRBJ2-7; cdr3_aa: CASSELGQGAYEQYF; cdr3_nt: TGTGCCAGCAGTGAACTGGGACAGGGGGCCTACGAGCAGTACTTC
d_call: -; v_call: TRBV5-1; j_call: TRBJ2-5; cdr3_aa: CASSLELLQETQYF; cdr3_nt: TGCGCCAGCAGCTTGGAACTACTACAAGAGACCCAGTACTTC
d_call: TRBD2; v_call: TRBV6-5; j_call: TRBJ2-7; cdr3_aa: CASISSGSYEQYF; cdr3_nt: TGTGCCAGCATTTCTAGCGGGAGTTACGAGCAGTACTTC
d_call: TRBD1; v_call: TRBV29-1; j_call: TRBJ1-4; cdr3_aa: CSVEGTGNVLEEKLFF; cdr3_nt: TGCAGCGTTGAAGGGACAGGGAACGTTTTAGAAGAAAAACTGTTTTTT
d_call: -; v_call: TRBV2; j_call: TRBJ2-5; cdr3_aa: CASSEARGPSETQYF; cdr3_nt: TGTGCCAGCAGTGAAGCGCGGGGACCTAGTGAGACCCAGTACTTC
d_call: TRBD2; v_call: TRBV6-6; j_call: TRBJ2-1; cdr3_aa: CASSYGAGGPYNEQFF; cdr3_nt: TGTGCCAGCAGTTACGGGGCGGGAGGCCCCTACAATGAGCAGTTCTTC
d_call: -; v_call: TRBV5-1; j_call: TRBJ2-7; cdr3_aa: CASSPGHRDSYEQYF; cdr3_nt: TGCGCCAGCAGCCCGGGACACCGAGATAGCTACGAGCAGTACTTC
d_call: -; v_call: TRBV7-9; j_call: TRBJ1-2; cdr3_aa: CASSLLTSANYGYTF; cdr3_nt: TGTGCCAGCAGCCTCCTCACGAGCGCTAACTATGGCTACACCTTC
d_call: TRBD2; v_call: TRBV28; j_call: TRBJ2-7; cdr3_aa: CASSLRGTQRGSYEQYF; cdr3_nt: TGTGCCAGCAGTTTGAGGGGAACCCAGCGGGGCTCCTACGAGCAGTACTTC
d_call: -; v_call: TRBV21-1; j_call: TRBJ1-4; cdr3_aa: CASSKAGIGTGMYEKLFF; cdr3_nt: TGTGCCAGCAGCAAAGCGGGGATAGGGACAGGGATGTATGAAAAACTGTTTTTT
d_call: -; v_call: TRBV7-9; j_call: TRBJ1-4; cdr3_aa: CASSSTLQSEKLFF; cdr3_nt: TGTGCCAGCAGCTCCACATTACAGTCGGAAAAACTGTTTTTT
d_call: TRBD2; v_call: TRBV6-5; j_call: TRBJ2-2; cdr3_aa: CASSYEGLASSGELFF; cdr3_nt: TGTGCCAGCAGTTACGAGGGACTAGCGAGCAGCGGGGAGCTGTTTTTT
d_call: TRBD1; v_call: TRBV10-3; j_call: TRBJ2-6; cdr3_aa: CAISRADRDLSSGANVLTF; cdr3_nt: TGTGCCATCAGCCGTGCCGACAGGGATCTTAGCTCTGGGGCCAACGTCCTGACTTTC
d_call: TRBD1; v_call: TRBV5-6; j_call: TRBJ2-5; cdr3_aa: CASSLGLTGVQETRYF; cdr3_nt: TGTGCCAGCAGCTTGGGTTTGACAGGGGTGCAAGAGACCCGGTACTTC
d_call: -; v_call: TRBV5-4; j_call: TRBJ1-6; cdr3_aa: CAVQSLTASSYNSPLHF; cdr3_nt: TGTGCCGTCCAATCTTTGACAGCAAGCTCCTATAATTCACCCCTCCACTTT
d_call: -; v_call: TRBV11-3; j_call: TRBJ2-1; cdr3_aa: CASSLGRDFYNEQFF; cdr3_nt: TGTGCCAGCAGCTTAGGGCGGGATTTTTACAATGAGCAGTTCTTC
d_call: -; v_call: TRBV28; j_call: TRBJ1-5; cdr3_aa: CASSDGVGSRSNQPQHF; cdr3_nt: TGTGCCAGTTCCGACGGGGTGGGCAGCAGAAGCAATCAGCCCCAGCATTTT
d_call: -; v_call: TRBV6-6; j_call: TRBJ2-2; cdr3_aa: CAGQAGLAGELFF; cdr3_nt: TGTGCCGGCCAGGCGGGTCTAGCCGGGGAGCTGTTTTTT
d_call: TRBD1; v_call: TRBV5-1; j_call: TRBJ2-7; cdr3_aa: CASSLAPDRVGHEQYF; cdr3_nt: TGCGCCAGCAGCTTGGCTCCGGACAGGGTAGGGCACGAGCAGTACTTC
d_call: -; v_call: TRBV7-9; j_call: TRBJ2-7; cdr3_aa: CASSPARDLTYEQYF; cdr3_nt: TGTGCCAGCAGCCCCGCCCGGGATTTAACCTACGAGCAGTACTTC
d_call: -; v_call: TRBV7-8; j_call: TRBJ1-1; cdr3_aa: CASSFPGLLNTEAFF; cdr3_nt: TGTGCCAGCAGCTTCCCCGGACTTTTGAACACTGAAGCTTTCTTT
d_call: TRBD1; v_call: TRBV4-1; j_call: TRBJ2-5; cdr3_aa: CASSQEGSVQGKGETQYF; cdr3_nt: TGCGCCAGCAGCCAAGAGGGGTCGGTACAGGGGAAAGGAGAGACCCAGTACTTC
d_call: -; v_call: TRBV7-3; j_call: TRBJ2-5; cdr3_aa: CASSPGEAEETQYF; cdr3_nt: TGTGCCAGCAGCCCCGGGGAAGCGGAGGAGACCCAGTACTTC